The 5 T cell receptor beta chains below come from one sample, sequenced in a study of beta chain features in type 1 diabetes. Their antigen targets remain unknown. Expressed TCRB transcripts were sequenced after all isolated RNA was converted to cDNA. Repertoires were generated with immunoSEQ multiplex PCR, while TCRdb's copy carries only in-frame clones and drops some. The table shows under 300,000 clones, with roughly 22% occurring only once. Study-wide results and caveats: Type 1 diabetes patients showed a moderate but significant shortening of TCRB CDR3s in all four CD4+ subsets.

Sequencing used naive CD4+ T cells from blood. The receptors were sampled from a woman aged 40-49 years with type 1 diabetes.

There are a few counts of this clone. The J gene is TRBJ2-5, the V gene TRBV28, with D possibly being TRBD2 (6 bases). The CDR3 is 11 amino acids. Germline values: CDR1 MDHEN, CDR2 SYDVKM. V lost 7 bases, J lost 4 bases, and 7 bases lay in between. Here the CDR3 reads CASMGGETQYF. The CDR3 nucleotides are TGTGCCAGCATGGGGGGAGAGACCCAGTACTTC.

The CDR3 DNA sequence: TGTGCCAGCAGCTTGAGGGGGATTGGACCCCAAGAGACCCAGTACTTC. Residues: CASSLRGIGPQETQYF. The J gene is TRBJ2-5, the V gene TRBV7-2, with D perhaps TRBD1 (6 bases). Trimming cost V 3 bases and J 1 base, with 15 bases left between them. This CDR3 contains 16 residues. Germline lookup yields CDR1 SGHTA and CDR2 FQGNSA.

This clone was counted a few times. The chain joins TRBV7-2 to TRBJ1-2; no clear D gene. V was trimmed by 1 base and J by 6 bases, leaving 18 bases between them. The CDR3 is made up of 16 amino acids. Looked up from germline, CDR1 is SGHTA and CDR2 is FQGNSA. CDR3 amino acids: CASSLVSDSTRHGYTF. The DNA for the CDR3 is TGTGCCAGCAGCTTAGTTTCGGACTCAACGAGACATGGCTACACCTTC.

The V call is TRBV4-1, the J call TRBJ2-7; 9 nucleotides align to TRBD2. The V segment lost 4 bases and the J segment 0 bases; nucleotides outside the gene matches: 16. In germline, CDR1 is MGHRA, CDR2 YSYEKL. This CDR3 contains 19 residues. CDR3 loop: CASSPGTSKGAPSSYEQYF. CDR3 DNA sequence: TGCGCCAGCAGCCCTGGGACTAGCAAGGGGGCCCCAAGCTCCTACGAGCAGTACTTC.

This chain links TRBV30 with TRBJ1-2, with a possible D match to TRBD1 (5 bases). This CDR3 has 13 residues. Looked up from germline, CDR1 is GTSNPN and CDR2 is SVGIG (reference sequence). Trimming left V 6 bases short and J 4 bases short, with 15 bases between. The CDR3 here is CACRDSYFYGYTF. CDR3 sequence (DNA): TGTGCCTGCCGTGACAGCTACTTCTATGGCTACACCTTC.